The next 27 T cell receptor beta chains were all read from a single sample in a study of T cells in Graves' hyperthyroidism and ophthalmopathy. Using RNA transcripts as the source, TCR beta CDR3 regions were amplified. In the first-round RT-PCR of the TCR CDR3, the HTBI primer set was used. TCRdb reprocessed the multiplex PCR reads with MiXCR, giving one entry per CDR3 protein. The sample yields around 580,000 distinct CDR3 sequences, 40% to 55% seen once. The sample comprised peripheral blood or thyroid tissue (not recorded which). The source is a woman younger than 35 with Graves' hyperthyroidism.

Only one count was recorded for this clonotype. The chain carries TRBV6-6 and TRBJ1-5; D unresolved. Trimming cost V 2 bases and J 3 bases, with 11 bases left between them. The CDR3 has 15 residues. CDR1 is MNHNY, CDR2 SVGAGI, per germline (reference sequence). This chain's CDR3 is CASSYRLADNQPQHF. CDR3 DNA sequence: TGTGCCAGCAGTTACCGGCTAGCGGACAATCAGCCCCAGCATTTT.

This clonotype was observed many times. J is TRBJ1-4 and V is TRBV12-3 or TRBV12-4; TRBD1 agrees at 7 bases. The CDR3 consists of 14 residues. After removal of 6 bases from V and 8 bases from J, the junction contained 9 bases not matched to a gene. The CDR3 protein is CASSRTGVGEKLFF. The CDR3 region has the DNA TGTGCCAGCAGCAGAACAGGGGTAGGAGAAAAACTGTTTTTT.

The CDR3, as DNA: TGTGCCAGCAGCCGTAAGCGGGACAGGGACAACGTCCTGACTTTC. This gives the protein CASSRKRDRDNVLTF. V usage is TRBV7-9 and J usage is TRBJ2-6; TRBD1 agrees at 9 bases. V shed 5 bases, J shed 9 bases, and the junction held 8 bases outside the gene matches. Germline lookup yields CDR1 SEHNR and CDR2 FQNEAQ (reference sequence). CDR3 length: 15 amino acids.

On this clonotype itself: A much bigger clone sits one base away, suggesting this may be a read error. V and J are TRBV12-3 or TRBV12-4 and TRBJ2-7, with D hard to call. Trimming removed 6 bases at V and 6 bases at J, with 18 bases between. This CDR3 region has 14 residues. The CDR3 nucleotides read TGTGCCAGCAGCCAACGGCGGAATACCTGCGAGCAGTACTTC. This sequence encodes CASSQRRNTCEQYF.

The chain employs TRBV7-2 and TRBJ2-1; no firm D call. Germline assignment: CDR1 SGHTA and CDR2 FQGNSA. The CDR3 has 12 amino acids. V was clipped by 5 bases and J by 7 bases, with 9 bases between them. CDR3 loop: CASSPDWNEQFF. CDR3 nucleotide sequence: TGTGCCAGCAGCCCAGACTGGAATGAGCAGTTCTTC.

The J gene is TRBJ1-2, the V gene TRBV29-1; 7 positions match TRBD1. Germline lookup yields CDR1 SQVTM and CDR2 ANQGSEA. Germline trimming cut 0 bases from V and 6 bases from J; bases unmatched to any gene: 7. This CDR3 comprises 14 residues. CDR3 amino acids: CSVEDWTGSDGYTF. CDR3 coding DNA: TGCAGCGTTGAAGATTGGACAGGCTCTGATGGCTACACCTTC. Full variable domain (missing parts from reference TRBV29-1 and TRBJ1-2): SAVISQKPSRDICQRGTSLTIQCQVDSQVTMMFWYRQQPGQSLTLIATANQGSEATYESGFVIDKFPISRPNLTFSTLTVSNMSPEDSSIYLCSVEDWTGSDGYTFGSGTRLTVV.

CDR3: CASSFGRAGGPCEQYF. The CDR3 nucleotides read TGTGCCAGCAGCTTCGGGAGGGCAGGGGGACCCTGCGAGCAGTACTTC. The rearrangement links TRBV7-6 to TRBJ2-7; tentative D call: TRBD2 (8 bases). With 3 bases removed from V and 6 bases from J, the gap between germline ends came to 21 bases. CDR1 and CDR2 from the germline V gene are SGHVS and FNYEAQ. The length of the CDR3 is 16 residues.

With respect to this clonotype: Compared with germline, one end of the junction differs, possibly owing to a read error. V gene TRBV5-1 combines with J gene TRBJ2-5; 10 nucleotides line up with TRBD2. The CDR3 consists of 16 residues. Germline values: CDR1 SGHRS, CDR2 YFSETQ. CDR3 nucleotides: TGTGCCAGCAGCTTAGTTCGAGCGGGGGGGCCGGAGACCCAGTACTTC. This gives the protein CASSLVRAGGPETQYF. Drawing the rest from reference TRBV5-1 and TRBJ2-5, the complete variable domain is KAGVTQTPRYLIKTRGQQVTLSCSPISGHRSVSWYQQTPGQGLQFLFEYFSETQRNKGNFPGRFSGRQFSNSRSEMNVSTLELGDSALYLCASSLVRAGGPETQYFGPGTRLLVL.

DNA of the CDR3: TGTGCCAGCAGCTTAGCTCGGGGCGTGACCCCTAACTATGGCTACACCTTC. Translating gives CASSLARGVTPNYGYTF. The chain links TRBV11-3 to TRBJ1-2; D might be TRBD1 (5 bases). The CDR3 length is 17 residues. Looked up from germline, CDR1 is SGHNT and CDR2 is YENEEA. The V and J ends lost 1 base and 0 bases respectively, with 15 bases between them.

This clonotype was recorded at least ten times. This chain connects TRBV20-1 to TRBJ1-1; TRBD1 might be the D (5 bases). Germline V CDR1 and CDR2: DFQATT, SNEGSKA (reference sequence). The CDR3 contains 14 residues. V was clipped by 1 base and J by 11 bases, with 20 bases between them. This chain's CDR3 is CSARAPGTSGKAFF. CDR3 nucleotide sequence: TGCAGTGCTAGAGCTCCCGGGACCTCGGGAAAGGCTTTCTTT.

The chain carries TRBV5-8 and TRBJ1-5; 7 bases fit TRBD1. V was pared by 5 bases and J by 0 bases, with 5 bases of the junction left unmatched. There are 15 residues in the CDR3. In germline, CDR1 is SGHTS, CDR2 YDEGEE. The CDR3 DNA is TGTGCCAGCAGGGACAGGCCTTTTAGCAATCAGCCCCAGCATTTT. Protein: CASRDRPFSNQPQHF.

This clonotype was counted a few times. V is TRBV30 and J is TRBJ1-1, with D tentatively TRBD1 (5 bases). The V end was cut by 0 bases, the J end by 6 bases, with 8 bases between. The CDR3 is made up of 12 amino acids. Looked up from germline, CDR1 is GTSNPN and CDR2 is SVGIG (reference sequence). CDR3 sequence: CAWSVFRAEAFF. DNA of the CDR3: TGTGCCTGGAGTGTCTTCAGGGCTGAAGCTTTCTTT.

The chain is built from TRBV19 and TRBJ2-7, with 10 bases aligning to TRBD2. The DNA end is a closer match to TRBJ2-1, so the J assignment may be wrong. Germline V gene lookup returns CDR1 LNHDA and CDR2 SQIVND (reference sequence). CDR3 length: 15 residues. CDR3 bases: TGTGCCACCTCAAGCGGGAGGGCCTCCTACAATGAGCAGTTCTTC. It translates to CATSSGRASYNEQFF.

This clonotype was counted at least ten times. The chain uses TRBV7-3 and TRBJ1-6; 7 nucleotides match TRBD1. V was pared by 5 bases and J by 5 bases, with 6 bases of the junction left unmatched. The CDR3 is made up of 15 amino acids. The germline V gene encodes CDR1 SGHTA and CDR2 FQGTGA. The chain's CDR3 is CASSLQGDHNSPLHF. The CDR3 DNA sequence: TGTGCCAGCAGCCTCCAGGGGGACCATAATTCACCCCTCCACTTT.

The J gene is TRBJ1-5, the V gene TRBV20-1, with 8 bases identical to TRBD1. The germline V gene encodes CDR1 DFQATT and CDR2 SNEGSKA (reference sequence). The junction had 6 bases not matched to a gene; V was cut back by 5 bases and J by 3 bases. This CDR3 region has 14 residues. The CDR3 is CSAQTGALNQPQHF. The CDR3 nucleotides read TGCAGTGCTCAGACAGGGGCTCTCAATCAGCCCCAGCATTTT.

This clonotype came up many times. The chain uses TRBV7-9 and TRBJ1-2, with D perhaps matching TRBD1 (5 bases). V lost 3 bases and J lost 3, with 14 bases in between. Per germline, CDR1 SEHNR and CDR2 FQNEAQ (reference sequence). This CDR3 is 15 amino acids long. The CDR3 nucleotides read TGTGCCAGCAGCTTGGGGGAGGGTTCAGACTATGGCTACACCTTC. It is translated as CASSLGEGSDYGYTF. Supplemented by reference TRBV7-9 and TRBJ1-2, the full variable domain reads DTGVSQNPRHKITKRGQNVTFRCDPISEHNRLYWYRQTLGQGPEFLTYFQNEAQLEKSRLLSDRFSAERPKGSFSTLEIQRTEQGDSAMYLCASSLGEGSDYGYTFGSGTRLTVV.

The genes are TRBV2 and TRBJ1-2, with 7 bases that match TRBD1. The ends lost 6 bases at V and 8 bases at J; junction bases unmatched: 6. The CDR3 covers 12 residues. Germline V gene sequence: CDR1 SNHLY, CDR2 FYNNEI. The CDR3 loop reads CASREPTGGYTF. CDR3 coding DNA: TGTGCCAGCAGGGAACCGACAGGGGGCTACACCTTC.

This chain links TRBV13 with TRBJ2-7; 10 bases agree with TRBD2. V shed 1 base, J shed 7 bases, and the junction held 4 bases outside the gene matches. Germline CDR1 reads PRHDT; CDR2 reads FYEKMQ (reference sequence). CDR3 length equals 14 residues. The CDR3 region has the DNA TGTGCCAGCAGCTTAGTTAGCGGGAGGTATGAGCAGTACTTC. Its protein is CASSLVSGRYEQYF. The full variable domain, with the rest looked up from reference TRBV13 and TRBJ2-7, is AAGVIQSPRHLIKEKRETATLKCYPIPRHDTVYWYQQGPGQDPQFLISFYEKMQSDKGSIPDRFSAQQFSDYHSELNMSSLELGDSALYFCASSLVSGRYEQYFGPGTRLTVT.

The chain combines TRBV7-6 with TRBJ1-2, with 11 bases that match TRBD1. With the DNA end fitting TRBJ2-4 better, the J assignment may be wrong. There are 14 residues in the CDR3. CDR1 is SGHVS, CDR2 FNYEAQ, per germline. CDR3: CASREDRGQDIQYF. CDR3 coding DNA: TGTGCCAGCAGGGAGGACAGGGGGCAGGACATTCAGTACTTC.

This chain joins TRBV4-2 and TRBJ2-7, with 9 bases fitting TRBD1. The V gene's germline CDR1 is LGHNA and CDR2 YNFKEQ. The J segment lost 6 bases and the V segment lost 0 bases, leaving 6 bases of the junction unmatched. There are 15 residues in the CDR3. The CDR3 DNA reads TGTGCCAGCAGCCAAGAGGGACAGGGAGGTACCGAGCAGTACTTC. It yields the protein CASSQEGQGGTEQYF.

This clonotype was observed at least ten times. The rearrangement uses TRBV7-9 and TRBJ2-5; TRBD1 agrees at 8 bases. The germline V gene encodes CDR1 SEHNR and CDR2 FQNEAQ (reference sequence). This CDR3 is built from 15 residues. V dropped 5 bases and J dropped 5; count of bases not matched to a gene: 10. The CDR3 region is CASSPPDRAGETQYF. The CDR3 coding sequence is TGTGCCAGCAGCCCCCCGGACAGGGCAGGGGAGACCCAGTACTTC. Complete variable domain (other parts from reference TRBV7-9 and TRBJ2-5): DTGVSQNPRHKITKRGQNVTFRCDPISEHNRLYWYRQTLGQGPEFLTYFQNEAQLEKSRLLSDRFSAERPKGSFSTLEIQRTEQGDSAMYLCASSPPDRAGETQYFGPGTRLLVL.

The rearrangement links TRBV7-8 to TRBJ1-2; no clear D gene. Germline V gene data show CDR1 as SGHVS and CDR2 as FQNEAQ. V shed 4 bases and J shed 8 bases, with 2 bases lying between them. The CDR3 has 9 amino acids. The CDR3 spells CASSWGYTF. CDR3 sequence (DNA): TGTGCCAGCAGCTGGGGCTACACCTTC.

As to this clonotype: A junction end diverges from the germline sequence, so it may reflect a read error. The chain combines TRBV2 with TRBJ1-2; no firm D call. The V gene's germline CDR1 is SNHLY and CDR2 FYNNEI. The CDR3 consists of 10 residues. The DNA of the CDR3 is TGTGCCAGCAGTGACCTAGGGCTACTCTTC. Translated, it gives CASSDLGLLF.

The table lists this clonotype with many counts. J is TRBJ2-7 and V is TRBV29-1; 9 nucleotides match TRBD1. Trimming took 1 base from V and 3 from J; bases not matched to a gene: 4. CDR3 length: 14 residues. The germline CDR1 and CDR2 sequences are SQVTM and ANQGSEA. DNA of the CDR3: TGCAGCGTTGAAGGGGACAGGGAGGGCTACGAGCAGTACTTC. It translates to CSVEGDREGYEQYF.

To note about this clonotype: A much larger clone lies a single base off, so this may be a read error. V and J are TRBV10-3 and TRBJ2-5; 10 bases fit TRBD1. Germline V gives CDR1 ENHRY, CDR2 SYGVKD. The CDR3 contains 14 residues. Trimming at V came to 5 bases and at J to 6 bases, leaving 6 bases not matched to a gene. This chain's CDR3 is CAISIRDRGQTQYF. The CDR3 DNA follows: TGTGCCATCAGTATCCGGGACAGGGGACAGACCCAGTACTTC.

This clonotype was seen only a few times. J is TRBJ2-3 and V is TRBV29-1; D unclear. Germline V CDR1 and CDR2: SQVTM, ANQGSEA. This CDR3 spans 15 amino acids. The V end was cut by 3 bases, the J end by 1 base, with 14 bases between. CDR3 loop: CSVEEFSRGTDTQYF. The CDR3, as DNA: TGCAGCGTTGAGGAGTTTAGTCGTGGCACAGATACGCAGTATTTT.

J is TRBJ2-5 and V is TRBV12-3 or TRBV12-4; 9 positions agree with TRBD2. The CDR3 is 17 amino acids. Trimming cost V 8 bases and J 3 bases; bases outside gene matches: 16. CDR3 region: CASQGNLAGSGKETQYF. CDR3 nucleotides: TGTGCCAGCCAGGGTAACCTAGCGGGATCGGGGAAAGAGACCCAGTACTTC.